The next 21 T cell receptor beta chains were all read from a single sample in a study of shared clonotypes between healthy human individuals. Here immunoSEQ multiplex PCR was the method, and the copy in TCRdb shows in-frame clones only, minus some. This table holds millions of clones, approximately 93% found once. Sequencing used naive CD4+ T cells from PBMCs. Subset given: CD45RA+ positively selected. Every receptor here comes from a man between 18 and 29 years old in good health. Some clones in this sample may be carry-over from other donors' samples.

The chain joins TRBV4-3 to TRBJ2-2; D is undetermined. The CDR3 is 18 amino acids. V lost 3 bases, J lost 4 bases, and 21 bases lay in between. Germline CDR1 and CDR2: LGHNA and YSLEER. The DNA of the CDR3 is TGCGCCAGCAGCCAGAATGCCGCAGGATCCCAGACCACCGGGGAGCTGTTTTTT. Its translation is CASSQNAAGSQTTGELFF.

The rearrangement uses TRBV10-3 and TRBJ2-3; D is ambiguous. The germline gives CDR1 ENHRY, CDR2 SYGVKD. The CDR3 contains 15 residues. Trimming shortened V by 3 bases and J by 1 base, and 11 bases separated the two germline ends. The CDR3 here is CAISELLQGTDTQYF. The CDR3 DNA follows: TGTGCCATCAGTGAATTATTGCAGGGCACAGATACGCAGTATTTT.

The chain recombines TRBV7-2 with TRBJ1-4, with a weak D call TRBD1 (5 bases). The CDR3 runs 16 residues. The V gene's germline CDR1 is SGHTA and CDR2 FQGNSA. Between the trimmed V and J ends, which lost 0 bases and 7 bases, there was a span of 15 bases. The CDR3 loop is CASSLAGSQGGEKLFF. DNA of the CDR3: TGTGCCAGCAGCTTAGCCGGGAGCCAGGGCGGTGAAAAACTGTTTTTT. The full variable domain, rest sourced from reference TRBV7-2 and TRBJ1-4, is GAGVSQSPSNKVTEKGKDVELRCDPISGHTALYWYRQSLGQGLEFLIYFQGNSAPDKSGLPSDRFSAERTGGSVSTLTIQRTQQEDSAVYLCASSLAGSQGGEKLFFGSGTQLSVL.

The chain couples TRBV4-1 to TRBJ2-1; the match to TRBD2 covers 11 bases. Germline V gives CDR1 MGHRA, CDR2 YSYEKL. The V segment lost 4 bases and the J segment 8 bases; nucleotides outside the gene matches: 19. CDR3 length: 19 residues. Here the CDR3 DNA reads TGCGCCAGCAGCCGATCCACTAGCAGCCCTAGCGGGAGGACCCATGAGCAGTTCTTC. Its protein is CASSRSTSSPSGRTHEQFF.

This rearrangement joins TRBV19 to TRBJ2-4; no definite D call. Germline CDR1 and CDR2: LNHDA and SQIVND (reference sequence). V dropped 6 bases and J dropped 4 bases, with 16 bases sitting between them. This CDR3 is 15 amino acids long. The CDR3 nucleotides read TGTGCCAGTAGAGGATATGCCGCGCAAAAAAACATTCAGTACTTC. It is translated as CASRGYAAQKNIQYF.

The chain carries TRBV5-6 and TRBJ1-2; D not certain. CDR3 size: 11 residues. V was clipped by 2 bases and J by 4 bases, with 3 bases between them. Germline CDR1 is SGHDT and CDR2 is YYEEEE. The CDR3, as DNA: TGTGCCAGCAGCTTCCGCTATGGCTACACCTTC. This codes for CASSFRYGYTF.

The CDR3 spells CAWRYGTWNTEAFF. CDR3 coding DNA: TGTGCCTGGAGATACGGGACCTGGAACACTGAAGCTTTCTTT. The chain joins TRBV30 to TRBJ1-1; perhaps TRBD1 as D (5 bases). The CDR3 contains 14 residues. The V end lost 3 bases, the J end lost 1 base, and 12 bases lay between the germline ends. Germline assignment: CDR1 GTSNPN and CDR2 SVGIG (reference sequence).

A note on this clone: Additional DNA sequences in this sample encode the identical CDR3. J is TRBJ2-3 and V is TRBV6-5; D possibly corresponds to TRBD2 (6 bases). Trimming stripped 6 bases from V and 2 bases from J, with 12 bases between. The germline V gene encodes CDR1 MNHEY and CDR2 SVGAGI. This CDR3 contains 14 residues. CDR3 residues: CASSSGLSTDTQYF. In nucleotides, the CDR3 is TGTGCCAGCAGCTCGGGACTCTCCACAGATACGCAGTATTTT.

The gene calls are TRBV25-1 and TRBJ2-7; D gene unclear. V lost 6 bases and J 7 bases, leaving 10 bases between the germline ends. The CDR3 totals 11 residues. In germline, CDR1 is MGHDK, CDR2 SYGVNS. The CDR3 region is CASRGVREQYF. CDR3 nucleotide sequence: TGTGCCAGCAGAGGAGTTAGGGAGCAGTACTTC.

This clone appeared a single time. This chain connects TRBV19 to TRBJ2-7; 7 positions match TRBD2. The CDR3 contains 15 residues. The junction had 13 bases not matched to a gene; V was cut back by 6 bases and J by 5 bases. Germline V gives CDR1 LNHDA, CDR2 SQIVND (reference sequence). The CDR3 coding sequence is TGTGCCAGTAGCGGGGGTAGCGGGTATAGGAACGAGCAGTACTTC. Amino acid sequence: CASSGGSGYRNEQYF.

This chain uses TRBV27 with TRBJ2-2; TRBD1 aligns across 7 bases. CDR3 length equals 15 residues. From germline, CDR1 is MNHEY and CDR2 SMNVEV (reference sequence). With 7 bases clipped from V and 5 bases from J, the junction kept 10 bases outside the gene matches. The CDR3 here is CASTINRGRTGELFF. CDR3 in DNA: TGTGCCAGCACAATAAACAGGGGTAGAACCGGGGAGCTGTTTTTT.

Turning to this clone: Additional DNA sequences in this sample encode the identical CDR3. The CDR3 DNA reads as TGCAGCGTTGAGAGGGGCGGTGAGACCCAGTACTTC. Translated, it gives CSVERGGETQYF. The chain couples TRBV29-1 to TRBJ2-5; D could derive from TRBD1 or TRBD2 (5 bases each). Trimming took off 3 bases at V and 5 bases at J, with 10 bases between the two ends. The germline V gene has CDR1 SQVTM and CDR2 ANQGSEA. The CDR3 is 12 residues long.

This chain uses TRBV4-2 with TRBJ2-2; D ambiguous. V was shortened by 5 bases and J by 6 bases, with 16 bases between the two germline ends. Germline CDR1 is LGHNA and CDR2 is YNFKEQ. CDR3 size: 15 residues. CDR3 sequence reads: CASSYPRESAGELFF. The CDR3 DNA sequence: TGTGCCAGCAGCTATCCGCGAGAGAGTGCCGGGGAGCTGTTTTTT.

The rearrangement joins TRBV5-1 to TRBJ2-7; no clear D. The V gene lost 5 bases and the J gene lost 0 bases, with 12 bases spanning the gap. Germline assignment: CDR1 SGHRS and CDR2 YFSETQ. This CDR3 comprises 14 residues. Written as DNA, the CDR3 is TGCGCCAGCAGTCCAACAGATCCCTCCTACGAGCAGTACTTC. The encoded protein is CASSPTDPSYEQYF.

This clone was recorded once. The rearrangement joins TRBV4-2 to TRBJ2-3; 7 bases align to TRBD2. Germline CDR1 reads LGHNA; CDR2 reads YNFKEQ. There are 17 residues in the CDR3. With 4 bases clipped from V and 6 bases from J, the junction kept 16 bases outside the gene matches. CDR3 nucleotide sequence: TGTGCCAGCAGCCCGGCCGTGGTGGGCGGGAGAGGTGATACGCAGTATTTT. Its translation is CASSPAVVGGRGDTQYF.

The genes are TRBV29-1 and TRBJ1-2; possibly TRBD1 for D (6 bases). The CDR3 is 14 residues long. Trimming took off 4 bases at V and 2 bases at J, with 14 bases between the two ends. The germline V gene encodes CDR1 SQVTM and CDR2 ANQGSEA. The CDR3 DNA sequence: TGCAGCGTTGCGGGGGCCCAAATCAACTATGGCTACACCTTC. It encodes CSVAGAQINYGYTF. The full variable domain, rest sourced from reference TRBV29-1 and TRBJ1-2, is SAVISQKPSRDICQRGTSLTIQCQVDSQVTMMFWYRQQPGQSLTLIATANQGSEATYESGFVIDKFPISRPNLTFSTLTVSNMSPEDSSIYLCSVAGAQINYGYTFGSGTRLTVV.

V usage is TRBV28 and J usage is TRBJ2-1; D is possibly TRBD2 (7 bases). CDR1 and CDR2 (germline): MDHEN, SYDVKM. Trimming shortened V by 8 bases and J by 2 bases, and 34 bases separated the two germline ends. There are 21 residues in the CDR3. The CDR3 here is CASQSTSLGALLARTYNEQFF. In DNA, the CDR3 is TGTGCCAGCCAATCAACCTCCCTGGGGGCTTTACTAGCGAGAACCTACAATGAGCAGTTCTTC. Full variable domain (remainder filled in from reference TRBV28 and TRBJ2-1): DVKVTQSSRYLVKRTGEKVFLECVQDMDHENMFWYRQDPGLGLRLIYFSYDVKMKEKGDIPEGYSVSREKKERFSLILESASTNQTSMYLCASQSTSLGALLARTYNEQFFGPGTRLTVL.

This chain joins TRBV28 and TRBJ1-3; D not certain. Trimming cost V 2 bases and J 3 bases, with 11 bases left between them. The CDR3 contains 15 residues. The germline CDR1 and CDR2 sequences are MDHEN and SYDVKM. CDR3 in amino acids: CASSLISGSGNTIYF. The CDR3 nucleotides read TGTGCCAGCAGTTTAATTTCGGGAAGTGGAAACACCATATATTTT.

The chain combines TRBV7-8 with TRBJ2-6, with D perhaps TRBD2 (6 bases). Looked up from germline, CDR1 is SGHVS and CDR2 is FQNEAQ. V was clipped by 5 bases and J by 2 bases, with 16 bases between them. The CDR3 is 17 residues long. DNA of the CDR3: TGTGCCAGCAGCGCCGCGGGATTATCTACTGGGGCCAACGTCCTGACTTTC. Its translation: CASSAAGLSTGANVLTF. Using reference TRBV7-8 and TRBJ2-6 for the parts outside the CDR3, the full variable domain is GAGVSQSPRYKVAKRGQDVALRCDPISGHVSLFWYQQALGQGPEFLTYFQNEAQLDKSGLPSDRFFAERPEGSVSTLKIQRTQQEDSAVYLCASSAAGLSTGANVLTFGAGSRLTVL.

The chain uses TRBV7-2 and TRBJ2-2; D unclear. The CDR3 extends over 15 amino acids. V lost 1 base, J lost 6 bases, and 12 bases lay in between. The germline gives CDR1 SGHTA, CDR2 FQGNSA. CDR3 sequence reads: CASSLEFRSAGELFF. DNA of the CDR3: TGTGCCAGCAGCTTAGAATTTAGGAGCGCCGGGGAGCTGTTTTTT.

This chain uses TRBV18 with TRBJ2-1, with D uncertain. Germline V gives CDR1 KGHSH, CDR2 LQKENI. The V and J ends lost 3 bases and 6 bases respectively, with 18 bases between them. This CDR3 is built from 16 residues. DNA of the CDR3: TGTGCCAGCTCACCCACCATCTCTTCCCGAGTCAATGAGCAGTTCTTC. Translated: CASSPTISSRVNEQFF. The variable domain in full, with the rest retrieved from reference TRBV18 and TRBJ2-1, is NAGVMQNPRHLVRRRGQEARLRCSPMKGHSHVYWYRQLPEEGLKFMVYLQKENIIDESGMPKERFSAEFPKEGPSILRIQQVVRGDSAAYFCASSPTISSRVNEQFFGPGTRLTVL.